This T cell receptor beta chain emerged from a study of OX40 agonist ivuxolimab in advanced cancers. About the research overall: The study enrolled dose-escalation patients with hepatocellular carcinoma, melanoma, renal cell or head and neck cancer. General study points: The study observed clonal expansion of CD4+ and CD8+ blood T cells by week 6 at 0.1 to 3.0 mg/kg.

V was clipped by 7 bases and J by 5 bases, with 14 bases between them. The CDR3 has 13 residues. Looked up from germline, CDR1 is MNHNS and CDR2 is SASEGT. Profiling relied on immunoSEQ multiplex PCR, and the TCRdb table lists in-frame clones only, not all of them. The sample has more than 25,000 clones, 65% to 85% seen once. This clone was seen just once. The antigen is unknown. The TCR sequence derives from an adult with an advanced solid tumor such as melanoma, head and neck, liver or kidney cancer. The chain recombines TRBV6-1 with TRBJ1-2, with TRBD1 as a possible D gene (5 bases). The specimen was CD4+ or CD8+ T cells sorted from blood, collected in a trial of the OX40 agonist ivuxolimab. This CDR3 is CASMGDLLYGYTF. The CDR3, as DNA: TGTGCCAGCATGGGGGACTTGCTTTATGGCTACACCTTC.